These 25 T cell receptor beta chains were all obtained from the same sample, sequenced in a study of blood T cells in healthy people across ages. Next came a second PCR, run for about 6 to 12 cycles, which used a sample-barcoded 5' primer along with a J-beta primer mix. TCRdb called the 5' RACE reads again in MiXCR, with one record for every CDR3 protein. The sample records 700,000 or so distinct CDR3 sequences, about 20% being singletons. Sequencing used blood. Source of these receptors: an older man in good health.

The chain's CDR3 is CASSLASGQGTRDQYF. The CDR3 region has the DNA TGCGCCAGCAGCTTGGCCTCGGGACAGGGCACAAGGGACCAGTACTTC. This chain links TRBV5-1 with TRBJ2-5, with 9 bases lining up with TRBD1. Germline values: CDR1 SGHRS, CDR2 YFSETQ. CDR3 size: 16 residues. The junction had 13 bases not matched to a gene; V was cut back by 0 bases and J by 10 bases.

CDR3 DNA sequence: TGCGCCAGCAGCCAAGATGGTAGCGGGAGGCAAGAGACCCAGTACTTC. This codes for CASSQDGSGRQETQYF. The rearrangement joins TRBV4-3 to TRBJ2-5, with 10 bases fitting TRBD2. Germline CDR1 LGHNA, CDR2 YSLEER. V lost 0 bases and J lost 2; bases outside the gene matches: 3. This CDR3 comprises 16 residues.

This clonotype has at least ten counts. The V gene is TRBV13, the J gene TRBJ1-1; D is perhaps TRBD1 (5 bases). V shed 5 bases and J shed 1 base, with 14 bases lying between them. The CDR3 extends over 15 amino acids. Germline V gene data show CDR1 as PRHDT and CDR2 as FYEKMQ (reference sequence). This CDR3 is CASSRTMGGNTEAFF. The CDR3 DNA reads TGTGCCAGCAGCCGGACTATGGGGGGGAACACTGAAGCTTTCTTT.

This chain connects TRBV3-1 to TRBJ1-2; D gene unclear. This CDR3 has 11 amino acids. Trimming removed 3 bases at V and 6 bases at J, with 5 bases between. CDR1 LGHDT and CDR2 YNNKEL come from the germline V gene (reference sequence). CDR3 in amino acids: CASSQRDGYTF. CDR3 in DNA: TGTGCCAGCAGCCAGAGGGATGGCTACACCTTC.

Remarks on this clonotype: One junction end disagrees with the germline gene, perhaps due to a read error. The J gene is TRBJ1-2, the V gene TRBV6-1; 7 nucleotides align to TRBD1. The CDR3 extends over 16 amino acids. Germline lookup yields CDR1 MNHNS and CDR2 SASEGT. The CDR3 is CARSESLGTALSGYTF. CDR3 nucleotide sequence: TGTGCCCGCAGTGAATCCCTCGGGACAGCCTTGAGTGGCTACACCTTC.

Notes on this clonotype: At one end, the junction sequence differs from germline, possibly due to a read error. The CDR3 reads CASSLSRGNAEAFF. The DNA for the CDR3 is TGTGCCAGCAGTTTGTCCAGGGGGAACGCTGAAGCTTTCTTT. V and J are TRBV12-3 or TRBV12-4 and TRBJ1-1, with 7 bases fitting TRBD1. This CDR3 contains 14 residues.

This clonotype has ten or more counts. J is TRBJ1-2 and V is TRBV9, with D tentatively TRBD1 (5 bases). Germline lookup yields CDR1 SGDLS and CDR2 YYNGEE. V shed 4 bases and J shed 3 bases, with 10 bases lying between them. The CDR3 totals 13 residues. This CDR3 reads CASSPMTDYGYTF. DNA for the CDR3: TGTGCCAGCAGCCCTATGACAGACTATGGCTACACCTTC.

The CDR3 protein is CASSRGASYEQYV. The CDR3 coding sequence is TGTGCCAGCAGTCGTGGCGCGTCCTACGAGCAGTACGTC. The V call is TRBV12-3 or TRBV12-4, the J call TRBJ2-7; no clear D gene. The CDR3 totals 13 residues. V lost 5 bases and J lost 1, with 9 bases in between.

V is TRBV19 and J is TRBJ2-1; 8 bases are shared with TRBD2. The CDR3 has 15 residues. The germline V gene encodes CDR1 LNHDA and CDR2 SQIVND (reference sequence). V gave up 1 base and J gave up 7 bases; unmatched junction bases: 6. CDR3 DNA sequence: TGTGCCAGTAGTATAGTGCCTAGCGGGCTTAATGAGCAGTTCTTC. Amino acid sequence: CASSIVPSGLNEQFF. Filled out from reference TRBV19 and TRBJ2-1, the complete variable domain reads DGGITQSPKYLFRKEGQNVTLSCEQNLNHDAMYWYRQDPGQGLRLIYYSQIVNDFQKGDIAEGYSVSREKKESFPLTVTSAQKNPTAFYLCASSIVPSGLNEQFFGPGTRLTVL.

This clonotype was seen a few times. V is TRBV12-3 or TRBV12-4 and J is TRBJ2-1; maybe TRBD1 (6 bases). The V and J ends lost 3 bases and 6 bases respectively, with 15 bases between them. CDR3 size: 15 residues. CDR3: CASSFGGQSSNEQFF. The CDR3 DNA reads TGTGCCAGCAGTTTCGGAGGACAGAGTTCCAATGAGCAGTTCTTC.

At least ten counts were recorded for this clonotype. The chain joins TRBV29-1 to TRBJ2-7; TRBD2 agrees at 13 bases. The V segment lost 2 bases and the J segment 3 bases; nucleotides outside the gene matches: 4. This CDR3 region has 15 residues. The germline gives CDR1 SQVTM, CDR2 ANQGSEA. The CDR3 DNA reads as TGCAGCGTTGAAACAACTAGCGGGGGGGTCTACGAGCAGTACTTC. Protein product: CSVETTSGGVYEQYF.

The chain links TRBV9 to TRBJ1-1, with TRBD1 matching over 9 bases. The CDR3 extends over 15 amino acids. Looked up from germline, CDR1 is SGDLS and CDR2 is YYNGEE. J gave up 2 bases and V 8 bases, and 10 bases lay outside the gene matches. CDR3 DNA sequence: TGTGCCAGTAGCACCGGACAGGGGATAAACACTGAAGCTTTCTTT. Translation: CASSTGQGINTEAFF.

This clonotype has just a few counts. For the CDR3, the DNA is TGTGCCAGCAAACTCCAGACAACTAAGCCTGAAGCTTTCTTT. Translated: CASKLQTTKPEAFF. The chain uses TRBV11-2 and TRBJ1-1; D is ambiguous. Between the trimmed V and J ends, which lost 7 bases and 6 bases, there was a span of 18 bases. The germline V gene encodes CDR1 SGHAT and CDR2 FQNNGV. This CDR3 is 14 amino acids long.

This clonotype was counted ten times or more. The rearrangement joins TRBV6-6 to TRBJ1-3, with D hard to call. The CDR3 length is 14 residues. Trimming left V 6 bases short and J 1 base short, with 10 bases between. CDR1 is MNHNY, CDR2 SVGAGI, per germline (reference sequence). CDR3 sequence reads: CASSTSGSGNTIYF. The CDR3 nucleotides are TGTGCCAGCAGCACCAGCGGGTCTGGAAACACCATATATTTT.

This clonotype came up a few times. The chain couples TRBV7-8 to TRBJ2-5; TRBD1 agrees at 7 bases. J was trimmed by 7 bases and V by 1 base; bases with no gene match: 6. The CDR3 is made up of 14 amino acids. Germline CDR1 SGHVS, CDR2 FQNEAQ. The CDR3 DNA reads as TGTGCCAGCAGCTTAGAAGGGGGCTCTTGGACCCAGTACTTC. As protein: CASSLEGGSWTQYF.

The rearrangement links TRBV11-2 to TRBJ2-1, with D possibly TRBD2 on 5 matching bases. Germline values: CDR1 SGHAT, CDR2 FQNNGV. The CDR3 sequence is 12 residues long. V lost 3 bases to trimming and J lost 8 bases, with 8 bases between them. This CDR3 reads CASSLGSHEQFF. CDR3 in DNA: TGTGCCAGCAGCTTGGGGAGCCATGAGCAGTTCTTC. Full variable domain (outside the CDR3, taken from reference TRBV11-2 and TRBJ2-1): EAGVAQSPRYKIIEKRQSVAFWCNPISGHATLYWYQQILGQGPKLLIQFQNNGVVDDSQLPKDRFSAERLKGVDSTLKIQPAKLEDSAVYLCASSLGSHEQFFGPGTRLTVL.

The chain employs TRBV7-9 and TRBJ2-3, with D perhaps TRBD1 (5 bases). Trimming left V 7 bases short and J 2 bases short, with 13 bases between. There are 14 residues in the CDR3. Germline V gives CDR1 SEHNR, CDR2 FQNEAQ (reference sequence). DNA for the CDR3: TGTGCCAGCATCCATGGGGCGGCCACAGATACGCAGTATTTT. It yields the protein CASIHGAATDTQYF.

This clonotype was found many times. The chain links TRBV2 to TRBJ2-3; 13 bases are a match to TRBD2. The trim removed 6 bases at V and 1 base at J, leaving 4 bases unmatched. The CDR3 loop spans 16 amino acids. Germline CDR1 and CDR2: SNHLY and FYNNEI. CDR3 in DNA: TGTGCCAGCAGAAGAGGACTAGCGGGGGGCACAGATACGCAGTATTTT. Translating gives CASRRGLAGGTDTQYF.

The rearrangement uses TRBV18 and TRBJ1-2; no reliable D call. Germline CDR1 is KGHSH and CDR2 is LQKENI. Trimming shortened V by 2 bases and J by 1 base, and 11 bases separated the two germline ends. The CDR3 is made up of 15 amino acids. This CDR3 is CASSPGGRSNYGYTF. In DNA form, the CDR3 reads TGTGCCAGCTCACCAGGTGGCAGGAGTAACTATGGCTACACCTTC.

This clonotype was counted between two and nine times. V and J are TRBV5-1 and TRBJ2-7, with D unclear. Germline assignment: CDR1 SGHRS and CDR2 YFSETQ. Trimming left V 0 bases short and J 4 bases short, with 8 bases between. This CDR3 comprises 13 residues. For the CDR3, the DNA is TGCGCCAGCAGCTTGGCCATTGGATACGAGCAGTACTTC. It translates to CASSLAIGYEQYF.

This clonotype appeared a few times. This chain joins TRBV27 and TRBJ2-7, with TRBD2 matching 11 bases. CDR1 and CDR2 (germline): MNHEY, SMNVEV (reference sequence). V was clipped by 5 bases and J by 0 bases; unmatched bases: 6. The CDR3 extends over 16 amino acids. DNA for the CDR3: TGTGCCAGCAGTCCCGAACTAGCGGGGGACTCCTACGAGCAGTACTTC. Translating it yields CASSPELAGDSYEQYF.

The DNA of the CDR3 is TGCAGTGCTACCCTCCTAAACACAGATACGCAGTATTTT. This translates into CSATLLNTDTQYF. The chain employs TRBV20-1 and TRBJ2-3; D gene unclear. Germline V gene lookup returns CDR1 DFQATT and CDR2 SNEGSKA (reference sequence). Trimming stripped 4 bases from V and 2 bases from J, with 10 bases between. The CDR3 sequence is 13 residues long.

The chain couples TRBV6-5 to TRBJ1-2; D possibly corresponds to TRBD1 (6 bases). The CDR3 is 16 amino acids. The germline V and J ends were trimmed by 0 bases and 5 bases, with 16 bases remaining between them. CDR1 and CDR2 (germline): MNHEY, SVGAGI. The CDR3 region is CASSYSNRAGSYGYTF. Here the CDR3 DNA reads TGTGCCAGCAGTTACTCGAACAGGGCTGGGTCTTATGGCTACACCTTC.

In this sample, this clonotype turned up a few times. CDR3 sequence: CASNLLQRTTNTGELFF. The DNA for the CDR3 is TGTGCCAGCAACCTACTTCAGCGGACAACGAACACCGGGGAGCTGTTTTTT. The gene calls are TRBV7-8 and TRBJ2-2; D is tentatively TRBD1 or TRBD2 (5 bases each). The V gene lost 7 bases and the J gene lost 0 bases, with 18 bases spanning the gap. Germline assignment: CDR1 SGHVS and CDR2 FQNEAQ. The CDR3 length is 17 residues.

The chain recombines TRBV6-2 or TRBV6-3 with TRBJ2-3; D might be TRBD2 (6 bases). V was trimmed by 8 bases and J by 1 base, leaving 13 bases between them. This CDR3 region has 14 residues. Germline-derived CDR1 and CDR2 are MNHEY and SVGEGT. The CDR3 coding sequence is TGTGCCAGCGGGACTGGGACGGGCACAGATACGCAGTATTTT. As protein: CASGTGTGTDTQYF.